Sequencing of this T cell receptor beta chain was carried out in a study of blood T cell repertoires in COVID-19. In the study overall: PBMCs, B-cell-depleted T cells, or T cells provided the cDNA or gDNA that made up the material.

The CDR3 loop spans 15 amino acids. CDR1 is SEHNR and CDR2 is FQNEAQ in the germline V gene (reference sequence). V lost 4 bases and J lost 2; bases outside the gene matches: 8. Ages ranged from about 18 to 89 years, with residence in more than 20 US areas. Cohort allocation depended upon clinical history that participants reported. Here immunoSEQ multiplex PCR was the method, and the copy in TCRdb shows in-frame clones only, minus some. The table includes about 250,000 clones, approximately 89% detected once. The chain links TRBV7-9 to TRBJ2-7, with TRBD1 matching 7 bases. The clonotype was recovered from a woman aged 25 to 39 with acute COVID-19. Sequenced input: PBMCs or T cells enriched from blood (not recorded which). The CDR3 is CASSSPGQSAYEQYF. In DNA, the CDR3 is TGTGCCAGCAGCTCCCCGGGACAGAGCGCCTACGAGCAGTACTTC.